Listed here are 25 T cell receptor beta chains from one sample, sequenced in a study of blood T cell repertoires in COVID-19. The method was immunoSEQ multiplex PCR; TCRdb's version includes in-frame clones alone and lacks a portion of them. The sample records 250,000 to 300,000 clones, roughly nine tenths being singletons. Sequencing used PBMCs or T cells enriched from blood (not recorded which). Receptor source: a woman aged 50 to 65 who had been exposed to COVID-19.

The chain combines TRBV9 with TRBJ1-5; maybe TRBD1 (6 bases). Trimming removed 2 bases at V and 0 bases at J, with 12 bases between. The germline CDR1 and CDR2 sequences are SGDLS and YYNGEE. The CDR3 spans 16 residues. CDR3 sequence (DNA): TGTGCCAGCAGCGTCGGACAGAGGTATAGCAATCAGCCCCAGCATTTT. Translated, it gives CASSVGQRYSNQPQHF.

The rearrangement uses TRBV28 and TRBJ1-2, with TRBD1 identical over 7 bases. The CDR3 consists of 16 residues. From germline, CDR1 is MDHEN and CDR2 SYDVKM. The V segment lost 4 bases and the J segment 6 bases; nucleotides outside the gene matches: 14. In DNA form, the CDR3 reads TGTGCCAGCAGTTCAGGCGGGCTCAGCCAGGGGGATGGCTACACCTTC. It translates to CASSSGGLSQGDGYTF.

The chain uses TRBV19 and TRBJ1-2, with D perhaps TRBD1 (6 bases). Trimming shortened V by 6 bases and J by 6 bases, and 8 bases separated the two germline ends. The CDR3 sequence is 11 residues long. Per germline, CDR1 LNHDA and CDR2 SQIVND (reference sequence). Here the CDR3 reads CASRDRHGYTF. The CDR3 nucleotides read TGTGCCAGTAGAGACAGGCATGGCTACACCTTC.

The gene calls are TRBV19 and TRBJ1-4; possibly TRBD1 for D (5 bases). V gave up 6 bases and J gave up 3 bases, with 11 bases separating them. CDR3 length: 14 residues. Looked up from germline, CDR1 is LNHDA and CDR2 is SQIVND (reference sequence). The DNA for the CDR3 is TGTGCCAGTAGGAAGGACACTGCTAATGAAAAACTGTTTTTT. It translates to CASRKDTANEKLFF.

The chain links TRBV19 to TRBJ2-6; tentatively, D is TRBD1 (5 bases). CDR1 and CDR2 from the germline V gene are LNHDA and SQIVND (reference sequence). The CDR3 consists of 17 residues. V dropped 3 bases and J dropped 3 bases, with 15 bases sitting between them. The CDR3 DNA sequence: TGTGCCAGTAGTATGACCCTCGACAGTTATGGGGCCAACGTCCTGACTTTC. This gives the protein CASSMTLDSYGANVLTF.

The rearrangement links TRBV24-1 to TRBJ1-2; no definite D call. Trimming took 8 bases from V and 0 from J, leaving 9 bases between them. This CDR3 has 13 amino acids. Looked up from germline, CDR1 is KGHDR and CDR2 is SFDVKD. In DNA form, the CDR3 reads TGTGCCACCATTGCCAGTACTAACTATGGCTACACCTTC. It encodes CATIASTNYGYTF.

The rearrangement joins TRBV16 to TRBJ2-2; 10 bases agree with TRBD1. J gave up 4 bases and V 4 bases, and 3 bases lay outside the gene matches. The CDR3 runs to 15 residues. CDR1 is KGHSY, CDR2 FQNENV, per germline. The CDR3 spells CASSLRTGGTGELFF. The CDR3 DNA reads as TGTGCCAGCAGCCTCCGGACAGGGGGCACCGGGGAGCTGTTTTTT.

J is TRBJ1-2 and V is TRBV19, with TRBD1 identical over 8 bases. J gave up 7 bases and V 8 bases, and 12 bases lay outside the gene matches. The CDR3 contains 14 residues. Germline V lookup: CDR1 LNHDA, CDR2 SQIVND (reference sequence). The CDR3 is CASARAGGSGGYTF. The CDR3 DNA reads as TGTGCCAGTGCTCGGGCAGGGGGCTCAGGTGGCTACACCTTC.

CDR3 DNA sequence: TGTGCCAGCAGTTCTAAGAGAGTATCGATGACCGGGGAGCTGTTTTTT. Translating it yields CASSSKRVSMTGELFF. V usage is TRBV2 and J usage is TRBJ2-2, with D hard to call. CDR1 and CDR2 (germline): SNHLY, FYNNEI. V lost 5 bases, J lost 5 bases, and 18 bases lay in between. There are 16 residues in the CDR3.

The V call is TRBV30, the J call TRBJ2-7; 11 bases line up with TRBD1. The CDR3 is 14 residues long. Germline assignment: CDR1 GTSNPN and CDR2 SVGIG (reference sequence). With V trimmed by 5 bases and J by 5 bases, 8 bases remained unmatched. The CDR3 region is CAWAKDRGLHEQYF. CDR3 sequence (DNA): TGTGCCTGGGCTAAGGACAGGGGGCTCCACGAGCAGTACTTC.

This chain joins TRBV6-5 and TRBJ1-1; D uncertain. Trimming cost V 0 bases and J 2 bases, with 10 bases left between them. Per the germline V gene, CDR1 is MNHEY and CDR2 is SVGAGI. There are 15 residues in the CDR3. The CDR3 DNA follows: TGTGCCAGCAGTTACTCAGGCGGCGGAAACACTGAAGCTTTCTTT. It is translated as CASSYSGGGNTEAFF.

This chain connects TRBV4-1 to TRBJ2-2; a weak D match, TRBD1 (6 bases). The CDR3 is 15 amino acids. V was cut by 1 base and J by 1 base, with 7 bases left in between. Germline-derived CDR1 and CDR2 are MGHRA and YSYEKL. The CDR3 nucleotides are TGCGCCAGCAGCCAAGGACAGGAGAACACCGGGGAGCTGTTTTTT. Its protein is CASSQGQENTGELFF.

The CDR3, as DNA: TGTGCCAGTAGTCCCCACAGGGGGACAGGAAGCTATGGCTACACCTTC. Translating it yields CASSPHRGTGSYGYTF. J is TRBJ1-2 and V is TRBV19, with TRBD1 matching over 8 bases. Germline assignment: CDR1 LNHDA and CDR2 SQIVND (reference sequence). The J segment lost 4 bases and the V segment lost 5 bases, leaving 12 bases of the junction unmatched. The CDR3 is 16 amino acids.

The rearrangement links TRBV5-1 to TRBJ2-7; D may be TRBD1 (7 bases). Germline lookup yields CDR1 SGHRS and CDR2 YFSETQ. This CDR3 is built from 13 residues. Deletions cut 1 base from V and 6 bases from J, with 11 bases between. CDR3 protein: CASSLQGGGEQYF. As DNA, the CDR3 is TGCGCCAGCAGCTTGCAGGGGGGAGGCGAGCAGTACTTC.

The chain recombines TRBV3-1 (or the pseudogene TRBV3-2) with TRBJ1-3; 11 nucleotides line up with TRBD1. The CDR3 is 17 amino acids. With V trimmed by 1 base and J by 0 bases, 2 bases remained unmatched. Germline-derived CDR1 and CDR2 are LGHDT and YNNKEL (reference sequence). The CDR3 region is CASSQGTGGFSGNTIYF. The CDR3 nucleotides are TGTGCCAGCAGCCAAGGGACAGGGGGCTTCTCTGGAAACACCATATATTTT.

This clone was seen once. This chain joins TRBV28 and TRBJ1-2, with D tentatively TRBD1 (5 bases). This CDR3 is 15 amino acids long. V lost 4 bases and J lost 3, with 15 bases in between. The germline V gene encodes CDR1 MDHEN and CDR2 SYDVKM. This CDR3 reads CASSSGDFLDYGYTF. The CDR3 nucleotides read TGTGCCAGCAGTTCGGGGGACTTCCTGGACTATGGCTACACCTTC.

The rearrangement joins TRBV7-9 to TRBJ2-7; 9 bases align to TRBD1. CDR3 length equals 15 residues. Germline V gene data show CDR1 as SEHNR and CDR2 as FQNEAQ (reference sequence). Trimming cost V 2 bases and J 5 bases; bases outside gene matches: 7. This chain's CDR3 is CASSLTGTGWNEQYF. The CDR3 nucleotides read TGTGCCAGCAGCTTAACCGGGACAGGGTGGAACGAGCAGTACTTC.

This rearrangement joins TRBV18 to TRBJ1-6; a possible D gene is TRBD1 (5 bases). The CDR3 runs to 13 residues. The germline V and J ends were trimmed by 5 bases and 8 bases, with 10 bases remaining between them. Germline CDR1 reads KGHSH; CDR2 reads LQKENI. CDR3 loop: CASSGTRDSPLHF. The CDR3 DNA sequence: TGTGCCAGCTCAGGGACTAGGGATTCACCCCTCCACTTT. Using reference TRBV18 and TRBJ1-6 for the parts outside the CDR3, the full variable domain is NAGVMQNPRHLVRRRGQEARLRCSPMKGHSHVYWYRQLPEEGLKFMVYLQKENIIDESGMPKERFSAEFPKEGPSILRIQQVVRGDSAAYFCASSGTRDSPLHFGNGTRLTVT.

This chain joins TRBV11-2 and TRBJ1-3; no firm D call. The ends were cut back, 0 bases at V and 0 bases at J, with 12 bases in the middle. CDR1 SGHAT and CDR2 FQNNGV come from the germline V gene. The CDR3 runs 17 residues. CDR3 nucleotide sequence: TGTGCCAGCAGCTTAGATACGCAGGCGAGCTCTGGAAACACCATATATTTT. As protein: CASSLDTQASSGNTIYF.

This rearrangement joins TRBV28 to TRBJ1-2; a weak D match, TRBD1 (5 bases). The CDR3 sequence is 13 residues long. Germline V gives CDR1 MDHEN, CDR2 SYDVKM. V was shortened by 6 bases and J by 7 bases, with 15 bases between the two germline ends. CDR3 amino acids: CASRGTGLGGYTF. CDR3 DNA sequence: TGTGCCAGCAGGGGTACAGGTCTCGGTGGCTACACCTTC.

J is TRBJ2-7 and V is TRBV10-3, with 11 bases fitting TRBD1. CDR1 and CDR2 (germline): ENHRY, SYGVKD. V was pared by 2 bases and J by 2 bases, with 8 bases of the junction left unmatched. CDR3 size: 17 residues. This chain's CDR3 is CAISEGSGTGGPYEQYF. CDR3 nucleotides: TGTGCCATCAGTGAGGGATCAGGGACAGGGGGACCCTACGAGCAGTACTTC.

In DNA, the CDR3 is TGCGCCAGCAGCCGCGAGTCAGGGTATTACGAGCAGTACTTC. This sequence encodes CASSRESGYYEQYF. V and J are TRBV4-1 and TRBJ2-7; a weak D match, TRBD1 (5 bases). Looked up from germline, CDR1 is MGHRA and CDR2 is YSYEKL. The CDR3 is made up of 14 amino acids. V was pared by 4 bases and J by 4 bases, with 14 bases between.

V gene TRBV2 combines with J gene TRBJ2-7, with D perhaps TRBD1 (6 bases). Germline V CDR1 and CDR2: SNHLY, FYNNEI. Trimming shortened V by 5 bases and J by 5 bases, and 22 bases separated the two germline ends. CDR3 length: 16 amino acids. Here the CDR3 reads CASSKEQGAGGHEQYF. DNA of the CDR3: TGTGCCAGCAGTAAAGAACAGGGTGCCGGTGGTCACGAGCAGTACTTC. Complete variable domain (other parts from reference TRBV2 and TRBJ2-7): EPEVTQTPSHQVTQMGQEVILRCVPISNHLYFYWYRQILGQKVEFLVSFYNNEISEKSEIFDDQFSVERPDGSNFTLKIRSTKLEDSAMYFCASSKEQGAGGHEQYFGPGTRLTVT.

This chain uses TRBV27 with TRBJ1-1; a possible D gene is TRBD1 (5 bases). V dropped 2 bases and J dropped 1 base, with 14 bases sitting between them. This CDR3 is 16 amino acids long. Germline lookup yields CDR1 MNHEY and CDR2 SMNVEV (reference sequence). The CDR3 region has the DNA TGTGCCAGCAGTTTAAGCCTGGGACTTAGGAACACTGAAGCTTTCTTT. Translation: CASSLSLGLRNTEAFF.

This clone came up once. This CDR3 reads CASTLTASGNTIYF. The DNA of the CDR3 is TGTGCCAGCACCTTAACAGCATCTGGAAACACCATATATTTT. The rearrangement links TRBV28 to TRBJ1-3; D unresolved. V was cut by 7 bases and J by 1 base, with 11 bases left in between. The CDR3 runs to 14 residues. CDR1 and CDR2 (germline): MDHEN, SYDVKM.